This paragraph reports one T cell receptor (beta chain). These data come from a study of blood T cell repertoires in COVID-19. Background on the study: From the United States, Italy and Spain came samples of acute and convalescent COVID-19. From T cells, B-cell-depleted T cells, or PBMCs came the material, which was cDNA or gDNA.

As handled by the study authors: Cell counts per sample came from amplifying reference gene primers. Assay: immunoSEQ multiplex PCR; the TCRdb copy retains only in-frame clones and omits some. Clone size and V and J calls were adopted from that table, with D and trimming inferred from the DNA. Of about 93,000 clones in the sample, 90% were seen once. The sample comprised peripheral blood. This receptor was taken from a human donor with active COVID-19. The donor label of this sample is uncertain.

The CDR3 loop is CASSRFGGERGNEQFF. In DNA, the CDR3 is TGTGCCAGCAGCCGGTTCGGGGGGGAACGGGGCAATGAGCAGTTCTTC. V is TRBV3-1 (or the pseudogene TRBV3-2) and J is TRBJ2-1, with 8 bases aligning to TRBD2. CDR3 length: 16 amino acids. Germline V gives CDR1 LGHDT, CDR2 YNNKEL (reference sequence). With 4 bases clipped from V and 6 bases from J, the junction kept 11 bases outside the gene matches.